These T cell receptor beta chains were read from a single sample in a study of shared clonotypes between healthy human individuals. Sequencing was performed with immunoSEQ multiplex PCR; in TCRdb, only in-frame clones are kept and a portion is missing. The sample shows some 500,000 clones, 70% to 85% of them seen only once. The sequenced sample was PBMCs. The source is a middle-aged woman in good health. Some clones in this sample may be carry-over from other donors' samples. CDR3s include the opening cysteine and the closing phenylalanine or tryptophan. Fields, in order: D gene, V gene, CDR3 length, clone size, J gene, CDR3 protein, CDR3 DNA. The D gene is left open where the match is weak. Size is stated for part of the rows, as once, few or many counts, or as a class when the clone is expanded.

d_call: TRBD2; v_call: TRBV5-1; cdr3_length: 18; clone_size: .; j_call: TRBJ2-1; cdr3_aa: CASSPGGASLRAYNEQFF; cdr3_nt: TGCGCCAGCAGCCCGGGGGGAGCATCTTTAAGGGCCTACAATGAGCAGTTCTTC
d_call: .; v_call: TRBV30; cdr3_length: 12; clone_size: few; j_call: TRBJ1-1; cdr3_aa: CAWKRRQDEAFF; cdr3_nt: TGTGCCTGGAAAAGGCGGCAGGACGAAGCTTTCTTT
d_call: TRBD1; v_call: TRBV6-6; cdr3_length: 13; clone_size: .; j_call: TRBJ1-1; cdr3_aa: CASSFGTGGAAFF; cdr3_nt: TGTGCCAGCAGTTTTGGGACAGGGGGTGCAGCTTTCTTT
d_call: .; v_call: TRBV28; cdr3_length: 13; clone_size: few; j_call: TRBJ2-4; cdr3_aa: CASNPGRKNIQYF; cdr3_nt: TGTGCCAGCAATCCGGGGCGCAAAAACATTCAGTACTTC
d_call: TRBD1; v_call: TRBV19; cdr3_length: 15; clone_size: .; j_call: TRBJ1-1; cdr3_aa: CASSPNRGSRVQAFF; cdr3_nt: TGTGCCAGTAGTCCCAACAGGGGGAGTCGAGTTCAAGCTTTCTTT
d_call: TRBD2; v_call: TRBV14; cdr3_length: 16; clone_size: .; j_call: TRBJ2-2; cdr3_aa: CASSQELAGDPGELFF; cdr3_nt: TGTGCCAGCAGCCAAGAACTAGCGGGAGACCCCGGGGAGCTGTTTTTT
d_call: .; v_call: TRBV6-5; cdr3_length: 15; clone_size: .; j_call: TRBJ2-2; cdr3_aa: CASSPSPGYAGELFF; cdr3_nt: TGTGCCAGCAGCCCCTCCCCCGGCTACGCCGGGGAGCTGTTTTTT
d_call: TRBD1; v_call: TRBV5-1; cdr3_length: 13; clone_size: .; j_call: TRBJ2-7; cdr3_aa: CASSYTGGYEQYF; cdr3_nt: TGCGCCAGCAGTTATACAGGGGGCTACGAGCAGTACTTC
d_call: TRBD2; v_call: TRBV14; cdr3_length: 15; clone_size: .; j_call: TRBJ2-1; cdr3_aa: CASSQGLAGENEQFF; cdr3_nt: TGTGCCAGCAGCCAAGGGCTAGCGGGAGAGAATGAGCAGTTCTTC
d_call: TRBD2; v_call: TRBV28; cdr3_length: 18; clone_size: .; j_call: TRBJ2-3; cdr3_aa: CASSSGLAGLVLTDTQYF; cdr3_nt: TGTGCCAGCAGTTCCGGACTAGCGGGGCTGGTATTAACAGATACGCAGTATTTT
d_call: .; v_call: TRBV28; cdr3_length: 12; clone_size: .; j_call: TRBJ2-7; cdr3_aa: CASSPPGNEQYF; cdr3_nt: TGTGCCAGCAGTCCCCCGGGGAACGAGCAGTACTTC
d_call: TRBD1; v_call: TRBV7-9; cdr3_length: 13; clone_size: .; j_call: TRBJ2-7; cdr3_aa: CASSPGQGYEQYF; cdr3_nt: TGTGCCAGCAGCCCCGGACAGGGTTACGAGCAGTACTTC
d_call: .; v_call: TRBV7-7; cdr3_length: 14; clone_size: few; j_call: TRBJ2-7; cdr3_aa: CASSLNLAGHEQYF; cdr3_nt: TGTGCTAGCAGCTTAAACCTGGCGGGGCACGAGCAGTACTTC
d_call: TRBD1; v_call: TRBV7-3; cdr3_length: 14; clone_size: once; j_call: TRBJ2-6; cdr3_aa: CASSQGAGANVLTF; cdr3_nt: TGTGCCAGCAGCCAGGGGGCTGGGGCCAACGTCCTGACTTTC
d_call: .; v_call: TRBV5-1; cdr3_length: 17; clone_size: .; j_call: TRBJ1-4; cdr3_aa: CASSLTGQVSANEKLFF; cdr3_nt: TGCGCCAGCAGCTTGACGGGCCAGGTCTCGGCTAATGAAAAACTGTTTTTT
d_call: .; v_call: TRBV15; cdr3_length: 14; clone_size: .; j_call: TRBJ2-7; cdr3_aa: CATSRDSITYEQYF; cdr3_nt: TGTGCCACCAGCAGGGACAGTATAACCTACGAGCAGTACTTC